The 23 T cell receptor beta chains presented below share a single source sample, sequenced in a study of chemoradiotherapy in HPV16-positive cancers. Profiling relied on immunoSEQ multiplex PCR, and the TCRdb table lists in-frame clones only, not all of them. The data hold 950 or so clones, with 86% observed a single time. The sequencing used tumor tissue, collected from a patient who underwent chemoradiotherapy. These receptors originate from a human donor with HPV-associated anogenital cancer.

This chain uses TRBV6-5 with TRBJ1-5, with a weak D call TRBD1 (5 bases). The germline V gene encodes CDR1 MNHEY and CDR2 SVGAGI. V was shortened by 4 bases and J by 1 base, with 8 bases between the two germline ends. The CDR3 contains 14 residues. The CDR3 nucleotides read TGTGCCAGCAGTTCGGGGGGGAGCAATCAGCCCCAGCATTTT. Translating gives CASSSGGSNQPQHF.

The chain couples TRBV4-3 to TRBJ1-4; D not resolved. This CDR3 spans 15 amino acids. Trimming shortened V by 2 bases and J by 0 bases, and 7 bases separated the two germline ends. Germline V gene sequence: CDR1 LGHNA, CDR2 YSLEER. For the CDR3, the DNA is TGCGCCAGCAGCCAAACCAGCGCAACTAATGAAAAACTGTTTTTT. Protein: CASSQTSATNEKLFF.

The genes are TRBV5-1 and TRBJ1-6; no firm D call. The germline V gene has CDR1 SGHRS and CDR2 YFSETQ. The germline V and J ends were trimmed by 4 bases and 0 bases, with 5 bases remaining between them. This CDR3 has 14 residues. CDR3 amino acids: CASSTSSYNSPLHF. The CDR3 bases are TGCGCCAGCAGCACCAGCTCCTATAATTCACCCCTCCACTTT. The variable domain in full, completed from reference TRBV5-1 and TRBJ1-6, reads KAGVTQTPRYLIKTRGQQVTLSCSPISGHRSVSWYQQTPGQGLQFLFEYFSETQRNKGNFPGRFSGRQFSNSRSEMNVSTLELGDSALYLCASSTSSYNSPLHFGNGTRLTVT.

This clone appeared a single time. The chain couples TRBV19 to TRBJ1-6; 7 bases match TRBD1. With 7 bases clipped from V and 8 bases from J, the junction kept 2 bases outside the gene matches. Germline CDR1 LNHDA, CDR2 SQIVND (reference sequence). CDR3 size: 12 residues. CDR3 residues: CASNGQDSPLHF. The CDR3 DNA is TGTGCCAGTAACGGACAGGATTCACCCCTCCACTTT. The whole variable domain, remainder taken from reference TRBV19 and TRBJ1-6, is DGGITQSPKYLFRKEGQNVTLSCEQNLNHDAMYWYRQDPGQGLRLIYYSQIVNDFQKGDIAEGYSVSREKKESFPLTVTSAQKNPTAFYLCASNGQDSPLHFGNGTRLTVT.

V gene TRBV18 combines with J gene TRBJ1-3; weak D call: TRBD1 (6 bases). Germline CDR1 and CDR2: KGHSH and LQKENI. With 1 base removed from V and 0 bases from J, the gap between germline ends came to 22 bases. The CDR3 covers 20 residues. The DNA for the CDR3 is TGTGCCAGCTCACCACGGCAGGGGTCCGGGAATAAGGCCTCTGGAAACACCATATATTTT. This translates into CASSPRQGSGNKASGNTIYF.

The V and J genes are TRBV30 and TRBJ1-3; D gene unclear. Trimming pared 1 base from V and 4 bases from J, leaving 5 bases between. CDR3 length equals 12 residues. CDR1 is GTSNPN, CDR2 SVGIG, per germline (reference sequence). CDR3 DNA sequence: TGTGCCTGGAGTGACCAGGGAAACACCATATATTTT. It is translated as CAWSDQGNTIYF. Drawing the rest from reference TRBV30 and TRBJ1-3, the complete variable domain is SQTIHQWPATLVQPVGSPLSLECTVEGTSNPNLYWYRQAAGRGLQLLFYSVGIGQISSEVPQNLSASRPQDRQFILSSKKLLLSDSGFYLCAWSDQGNTIYFGEGSWLTVV.

The J gene is TRBJ1-2, the V gene TRBV6-6; TRBD1 matches at 8 bases. Germline CDR1 MNHNY, CDR2 SVGAGI (reference sequence). The CDR3 is made up of 15 amino acids. J was trimmed by 1 base and V by 2 bases; bases with no gene match: 3. The DNA for the CDR3 is TGTGCCAGCAGTTACGGGACAGGCGTTAACTATGGCTACACCTTC. It encodes CASSYGTGVNYGYTF.

This rearrangement joins TRBV12-2 to TRBJ1-1; the DNA was not compared with TRBD1, the D call given in the table. TRBV12-2 is tagged as a pseudogene. This CDR3 has 14 amino acids. The CDR3 region is CASRPRDRATEAFF. For the CDR3, the DNA is TGTGCAAGTCGCCCAAGAGACAGGGCCACTGAAGCTTTCTTT.

This chain joins TRBV6-5 and TRBJ1-6; no reliable D call. The V gene lost 6 bases and the J gene lost 3 bases, with 6 bases spanning the gap. Looked up from germline, CDR1 is MNHEY and CDR2 is SVGAGI. This CDR3 has 13 residues. CDR3 DNA: TGTGCCAGCAGGGGTAACTATAATTCACCCCTCCACTTT. This sequence encodes CASRGNYNSPLHF.

The chain has TRBV4-1 and TRBJ1-2; a possible D gene is TRBD1 (6 bases). Per the germline V gene, CDR1 is MGHRA and CDR2 is YSYEKL. The ends were cut back, 3 bases at V and 4 bases at J, with 24 bases in the middle. This CDR3 comprises 18 residues. The chain's CDR3 is CASSQKMGNRDILYGYTF. CDR3 sequence (DNA): TGCGCCAGCAGCCAGAAGATGGGAAACCGGGACATCCTCTATGGCTACACCTTC.

The rearrangement links TRBV6-5 to TRBJ1-2; 11 nucleotides agree with TRBD1. This CDR3 spans 15 amino acids. The trim removed 5 bases at V and 4 bases at J, leaving 6 bases unmatched. Per germline, CDR1 MNHEY and CDR2 SVGAGI. The CDR3 region is CASSKDRGRLYGYTF. The CDR3, as DNA: TGTGCCAGCAGTAAGGACAGGGGGCGACTCTATGGCTACACCTTC.

The J gene is TRBJ1-5, the V gene TRBV6-1; D might be TRBD1 (6 bases). The CDR3 runs 13 residues. V lost 4 bases to trimming and J lost 6 bases, with 10 bases between them. From germline, CDR1 is MNHNS and CDR2 SASEGT. In DNA, the CDR3 is TGTGCCAGCAGTGGACAGGTCGCTCAGCCCCAGCATTTT. Its translation: CASSGQVAQPQHF.

This rearrangement joins TRBV8-2 to TRBJ2-6; the D call in the table, TRBD1, was not verified against the DNA. TRBV8-2 is a documented pseudogene. The CDR3 length is 15 residues. The CDR3 spells CGIDKTQSRANVLTF. Written as DNA, the CDR3 is TGTGGCATCGATAAAACACAAAGTCGGGCCAACGTCCTGACTTTC.

CDR3 loop: CASRMWTGTARGYNEQFF. The CDR3 DNA sequence: TGTGCCAGCAGAATGTGGACCGGGACTGCCAGGGGGTACAATGAGCAGTTCTTC. The V and J genes are TRBV27 and TRBJ2-1, with D possibly matching TRBD1 (7 bases). V was cut by 6 bases and J by 4 bases, with 25 bases left in between. The CDR3 contains 18 residues. Germline CDR1 reads MNHEY; CDR2 reads SMNVEV (reference sequence).

V and J are TRBV19 and TRBJ2-5; TRBD2 might be the D (6 bases). V gave up 3 bases and J gave up 7 bases, with 9 bases separating them. CDR3 size: 12 residues. Germline assignment: CDR1 LNHDA and CDR2 SQIVND (reference sequence). CDR3 DNA sequence: TGTGCCAGTAGTATTGTCGGGGGGACCCAGTACTTC. As protein: CASSIVGGTQYF.

The V and J genes are TRBV19 and TRBJ1-3, with 7 bases aligning to TRBD1. Germline V gene lookup returns CDR1 LNHDA and CDR2 SQIVND (reference sequence). The J segment lost 0 bases and the V segment lost 7 bases, leaving 3 bases of the junction unmatched. The CDR3 loop spans 14 amino acids. The CDR3 DNA sequence: TGTGCCAGTATCGCAGGGGGCTCTGGAAACACCATATATTTT. Translated: CASIAGGSGNTIYF.

This chain links TRBV29-1 with TRBJ1-3; perhaps TRBD1 as D (5 bases). This CDR3 region has 11 residues. Germline V CDR1 and CDR2: SQVTM, ANQGSEA. V lost 5 bases to trimming and J lost 8 bases, with 10 bases between them. CDR3 sequence: CSVTGGDTIYF. The CDR3 DNA follows: TGCAGCGTTACAGGAGGCGACACCATATATTTT.

The chain employs TRBV7-9 and TRBJ2-7; D ambiguous. Germline lookup yields CDR1 SEHNR and CDR2 FQNEAQ (reference sequence). This CDR3 spans 13 amino acids. Between the trimmed V and J ends, which lost 5 bases and 0 bases, there was a span of 8 bases. The CDR3 spells CASSPVSSYEQYF. CDR3 nucleotides: TGTGCCAGCAGCCCCGTTAGCTCCTACGAGCAGTACTTC.

This chain links TRBV18 with TRBJ1-2, with D perhaps TRBD1 (5 bases). The CDR3 totals 13 residues. V was pared by 2 bases and J by 7 bases, with 11 bases between. Per germline, CDR1 KGHSH and CDR2 LQKENI. The CDR3, as DNA: TGTGCCAGCTCACCAGTAGGGGAAGCTGGCTACACCTTC. The encoded protein is CASSPVGEAGYTF.

The chain links TRBV19 to TRBJ2-1; 7 nucleotides match TRBD2. V gave up 3 bases and J gave up 4 bases; unmatched junction bases: 6. Germline V lookup: CDR1 LNHDA, CDR2 SQIVND (reference sequence). The CDR3 covers 15 residues. The CDR3 DNA sequence: TGTGCCAGTAGTATTAGGGACTACCCATACAATGAGCAGTTCTTC. Translated: CASSIRDYPYNEQFF.

The CDR3 reads CASSLVGSNTGELFF. CDR3 nucleotide sequence: TGCGCCAGCAGCTTGGTGGGCAGTAACACCGGGGAGCTGTTTTTT. This chain links TRBV5-1 with TRBJ2-2; D unresolved. This CDR3 region has 15 residues. Trimming shortened V by 0 bases and J by 2 bases, and 8 bases separated the two germline ends. Germline V lookup: CDR1 SGHRS, CDR2 YFSETQ.

The chain joins TRBV11-3 to TRBJ2-1, with 8 bases matching TRBD1. CDR1 is SGHNT and CDR2 is YENEEA in the germline V gene. This CDR3 region has 15 residues. V trimming: 1 base; J trimming: 9 bases; junction bases outside the gene matches: 8. The CDR3 loop is CASSLAGQGFGEQFF. The DNA for the CDR3 is TGTGCCAGCAGCTTAGCAGGACAGGGATTCGGTGAGCAGTTCTTC. The full variable domain, in which reference TRBV11-3 and TRBJ2-1 provide the parts outside the CDR3, is EAGVVQSPRYKIIEKKQPVAFWCNPISGHNTLYWYLQNLGQGPELLIRYENEEAVDDSQLPKDRFSAERLKGVDSTLKIQPAELGDSAVYLCASSLAGQGFGEQFFGPGTRLTVL.

The J gene is TRBJ1-1, the V gene TRBV6-6; D not certain. This CDR3 has 16 residues. Germline CDR1 and CDR2: MNHNY and SVGAGI (reference sequence). V was shortened by 2 bases and J by 2 bases, with 15 bases between the two germline ends. The CDR3 coding sequence is TGTGCCAGCAGTTACCCCGGTCATGCGAGAAACACTGAAGCTTTCTTT. Translation gives CASSYPGHARNTEAFF.